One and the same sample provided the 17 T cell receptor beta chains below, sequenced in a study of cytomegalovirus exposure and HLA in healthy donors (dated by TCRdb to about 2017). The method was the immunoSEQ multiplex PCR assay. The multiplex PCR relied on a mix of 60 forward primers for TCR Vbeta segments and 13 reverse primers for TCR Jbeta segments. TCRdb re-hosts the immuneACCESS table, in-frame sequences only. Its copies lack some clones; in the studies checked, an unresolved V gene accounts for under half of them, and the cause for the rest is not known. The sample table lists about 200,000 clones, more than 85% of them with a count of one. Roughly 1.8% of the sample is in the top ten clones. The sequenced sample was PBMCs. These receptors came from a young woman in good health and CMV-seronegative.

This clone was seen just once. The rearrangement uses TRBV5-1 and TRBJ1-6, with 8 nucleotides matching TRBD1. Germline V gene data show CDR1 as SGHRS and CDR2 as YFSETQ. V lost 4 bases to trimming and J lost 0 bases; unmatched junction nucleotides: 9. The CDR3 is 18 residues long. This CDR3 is CASSPTGVGSSYNSPLHF. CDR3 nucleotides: TGCGCCAGCAGCCCGACAGGGGTGGGAAGCTCCTATAATTCACCCCTCCACTTT.

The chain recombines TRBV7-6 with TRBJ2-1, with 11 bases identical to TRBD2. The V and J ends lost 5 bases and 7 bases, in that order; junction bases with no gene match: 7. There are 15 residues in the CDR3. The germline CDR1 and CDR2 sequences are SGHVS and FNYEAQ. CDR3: CASSPLAGGGNEQFF. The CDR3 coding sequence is TGTGCCAGCAGCCCCTTAGCGGGAGGGGGTAATGAGCAGTTCTTC.

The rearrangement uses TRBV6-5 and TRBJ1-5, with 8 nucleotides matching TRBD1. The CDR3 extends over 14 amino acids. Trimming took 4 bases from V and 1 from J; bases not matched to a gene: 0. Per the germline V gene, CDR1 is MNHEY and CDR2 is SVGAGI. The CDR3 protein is CASSWTGSNQPQHF. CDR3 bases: TGTGCCAGCAGTTGGACAGGGAGCAATCAGCCCCAGCATTTT.

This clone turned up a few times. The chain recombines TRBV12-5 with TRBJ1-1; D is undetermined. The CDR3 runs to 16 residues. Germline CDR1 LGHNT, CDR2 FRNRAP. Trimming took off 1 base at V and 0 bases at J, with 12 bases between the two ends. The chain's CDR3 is CASGLGRGVMNTEAFF. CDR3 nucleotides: TGTGCTAGTGGTTTGGGGCGGGGAGTTATGAACACTGAAGCTTTCTTT. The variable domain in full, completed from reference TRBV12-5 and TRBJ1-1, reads DARVTQTPRHKVTEMGQEVTMRCQPILGHNTVFWYRQTMMQGLELLAYFRNRAPLDDSGMPKDRFSAEMPDATLATLKIQPSEPRDSAVYFCASGLGRGVMNTEAFFGQGTRLTVV.

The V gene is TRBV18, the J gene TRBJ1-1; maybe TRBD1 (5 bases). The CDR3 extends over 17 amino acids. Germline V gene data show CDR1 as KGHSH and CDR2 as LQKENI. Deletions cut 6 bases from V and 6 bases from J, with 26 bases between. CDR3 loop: CASSLLGPGRLGAEAFF. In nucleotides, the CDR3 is TGTGCCAGCTCGCTCCTCGGGCCAGGGAGGCTAGGCGCTGAAGCTTTCTTT.

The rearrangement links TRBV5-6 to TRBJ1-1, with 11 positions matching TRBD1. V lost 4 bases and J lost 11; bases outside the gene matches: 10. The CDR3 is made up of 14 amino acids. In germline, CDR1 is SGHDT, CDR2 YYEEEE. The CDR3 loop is CASSPGQGEMRAFF. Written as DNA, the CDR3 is TGTGCCAGCAGCCCGGGACAGGGGGAGATGCGGGCTTTCTTT.

CDR3: CASSEEGQGSQPQHF. The CDR3, as DNA: TGTGCCAGCAGTGAAGAGGGACAGGGGAGTCAGCCCCAGCATTTT. This chain uses TRBV2 with TRBJ1-5, with 10 bases that match TRBD1. The ends lost 1 base at V and 6 bases at J; junction bases unmatched: 3. The V gene's germline CDR1 is SNHLY and CDR2 FYNNEI. The CDR3 covers 15 residues.

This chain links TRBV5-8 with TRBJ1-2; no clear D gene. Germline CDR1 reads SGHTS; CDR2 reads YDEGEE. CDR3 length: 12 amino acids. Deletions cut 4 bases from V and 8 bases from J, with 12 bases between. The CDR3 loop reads CASSLPRGGYTF. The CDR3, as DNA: TGTGCCAGCAGCCTCCCCCGAGGCGGCTACACCTTC.

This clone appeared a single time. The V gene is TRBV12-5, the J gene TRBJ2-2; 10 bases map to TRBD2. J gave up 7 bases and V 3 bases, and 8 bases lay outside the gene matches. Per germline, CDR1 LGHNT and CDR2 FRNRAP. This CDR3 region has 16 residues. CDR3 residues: CASGFLAGESVGELFF. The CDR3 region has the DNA TGTGCTAGTGGTTTCCTAGCGGGAGAAAGCGTCGGGGAGCTGTTTTTT.

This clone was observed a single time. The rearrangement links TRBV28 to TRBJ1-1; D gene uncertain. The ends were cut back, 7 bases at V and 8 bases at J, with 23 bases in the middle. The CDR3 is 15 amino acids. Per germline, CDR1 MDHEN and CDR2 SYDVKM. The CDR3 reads CASTRPGSTGREAFF. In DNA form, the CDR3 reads TGTGCCAGCACCAGACCGGGTTCTACCGGAAGGGAAGCTTTCTTT.

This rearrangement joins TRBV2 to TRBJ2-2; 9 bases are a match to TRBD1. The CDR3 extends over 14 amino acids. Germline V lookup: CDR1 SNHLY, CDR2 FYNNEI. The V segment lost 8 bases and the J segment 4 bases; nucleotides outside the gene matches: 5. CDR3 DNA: TGTGCCAGCTTACAGGGGGCGGGCACCGGGGAGCTGTTTTTT. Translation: CASLQGAGTGELFF. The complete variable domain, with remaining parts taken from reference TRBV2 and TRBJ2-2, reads EPEVTQTPSHQVTQMGQEVILRCVPISNHLYFYWYRQILGQKVEFLVSFYNNEISEKSEIFDDQFSVERPDGSNFTLKIRSTKLEDSAMYFCASLQGAGTGELFFGEGSRLTVL.

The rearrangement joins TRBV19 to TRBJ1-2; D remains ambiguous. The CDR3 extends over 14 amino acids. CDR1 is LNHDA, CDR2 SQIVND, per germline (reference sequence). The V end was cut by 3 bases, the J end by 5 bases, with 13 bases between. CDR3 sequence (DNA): TGTGCCAGTAGTATGGGCAAGACGTTATATGGCTACACCTTC. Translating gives CASSMGKTLYGYTF.

The DNA for the CDR3 is TGCGCCAGCAGTAACGGGACAGCAAACTCCTACGAGCAGTACTTC. Translating it yields CASSNGTANSYEQYF. The chain combines TRBV10-1 with TRBJ2-7, with 7 positions matching TRBD1. Looked up from germline, CDR1 is WNHNN and CDR2 is SYGVQD (reference sequence). The CDR3 loop spans 15 amino acids. V dropped 5 bases and J dropped 0; count of bases not matched to a gene: 7.

CDR3 nucleotide sequence: TGCGCCAGCTCCGGACAGCTGAACACTGAAGCTTTCTTT. Translated, it gives CASSGQLNTEAFF. V and J are TRBV10-1 and TRBJ1-1; possibly TRBD1 for D (6 bases). Germline lookup yields CDR1 WNHNN and CDR2 SYGVQD (reference sequence). This CDR3 spans 13 amino acids. The V end was cut by 8 bases, the J end by 0 bases, with 10 bases between.

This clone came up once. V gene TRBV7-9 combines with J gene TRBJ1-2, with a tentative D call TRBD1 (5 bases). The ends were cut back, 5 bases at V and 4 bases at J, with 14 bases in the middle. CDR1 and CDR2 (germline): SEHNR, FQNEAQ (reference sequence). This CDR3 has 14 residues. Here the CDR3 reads CASSPDTSPYGYTF. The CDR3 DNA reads TGTGCCAGCAGCCCGGACACTTCCCCCTATGGCTACACCTTC.

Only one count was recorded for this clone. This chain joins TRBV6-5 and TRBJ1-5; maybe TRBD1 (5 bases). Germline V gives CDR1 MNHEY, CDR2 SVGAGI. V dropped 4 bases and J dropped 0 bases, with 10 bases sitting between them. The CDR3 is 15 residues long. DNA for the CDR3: TGTGCCAGCAGTTCCAAGGGGTATAGCAATCAGCCCCAGCATTTT. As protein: CASSSKGYSNQPQHF.

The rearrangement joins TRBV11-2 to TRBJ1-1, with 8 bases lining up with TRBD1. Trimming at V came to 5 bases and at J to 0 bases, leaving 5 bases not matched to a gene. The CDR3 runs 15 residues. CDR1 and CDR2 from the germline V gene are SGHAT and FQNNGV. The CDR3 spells CASSPTGGMNTEAFF. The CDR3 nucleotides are TGTGCCAGCAGCCCTACAGGGGGAATGAACACTGAAGCTTTCTTT. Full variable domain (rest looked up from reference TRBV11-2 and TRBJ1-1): EAGVAQSPRYKIIEKRQSVAFWCNPISGHATLYWYQQILGQGPKLLIQFQNNGVVDDSQLPKDRFSAERLKGVDSTLKIQPAKLEDSAVYLCASSPTGGMNTEAFFGQGTRLTVV.